This is a list of T cell receptor beta chains from one sample in a study of shared clonotypes between healthy human individuals. The repertoire was sequenced with immunoSEQ multiplex PCR; TCRdb's copy has only in-frame clones and lacks some. The sample shows roughly 2,000,000 clones, approximately 92% of them seen only once. Sequencing input: naive CD8+ T cells from PBMCs. The receptors originated from a young man in good health. Some clones in this sample may be carry-over from other donors' samples. Each CDR3 is given with its conserved first and last residue. The D gene is left open where the match is weak. Clone size, where shown, is once, few, many, or a class for clones that have expanded.

NA	NA	TRBJ1-1	TRBV29-1	TGCAGCGCTATCTCCTACAAAGGGTTGAACACTGAAGCTTTCTTT	CSAISYKGLNTEAFF
NA	NA	TRBJ2-5	TRBV1	TGCACCAGCAGCCAAGAGGGTAGCGGGAGGCCATCGACGAAAGAGACCCAGTACTTC	CTSSQEGSGRPSTKETQYF
NA	NA	TRBJ1-5	TRBV4-3	TGCGCCAGCAGCCAAGGTTATTCTGGAGGAGGCAATCAGCCCCAGCATTTT	CASSQGYSGGGNQPQHF
once	TRBD2	TRBJ2-3	TRBV6-5	TGTGCCAGCAGTCCGATAGCGGGTGCAGATACGCAGTATTTT	CASSPIAGADTQYF
NA	NA	TRBJ1-5	TRBV27	TGTGCCAGCAGGCCCCAGGTTCTCAGCAATCAGCCCCAGCATTTT	CASRPQVLSNQPQHF
NA	TRBD2	TRBJ2-7	TRBV4-1	TGCGCCAGCAGCCCGAGCGGGAGTACTATCTTTAAGTCCTACGAGCAGTACTTC	CASSPSGSTIFKSYEQYF
once	NA	TRBJ2-1	TRBV10-2	TGCGCCAGCAGTGAGGCGGGAAGCTCCTACAATGAGCAGTTCTTC	CASSEAGSSYNEQFF
once	NA	TRBJ1-5	TRBV28	TGTGCCAGCAGGAAATGGAGGGGTGATCAGCCCCAGCATTTT	CASRKWRGDQPQHF
once	NA	TRBJ2-4	TRBV6-1	TGTGCCAGCAGAGAAATCAGAGGACAGCATTTAGCCAAAAACATTCAGTACTTC	CASREIRGQHLAKNIQYF
few	NA	TRBJ1-1	TRBV30	TGTGCCTGGAGTGTTGGGATGAACACTGAAGCTTTCTTT	CAWSVGMNTEAFF
NA	NA	TRBJ2-7	TRBV11-1	TGTGCCAGCAGCCGGGGCCGGGGCCCAATCTCCTACGAGCAGTACTTC	CASSRGRGPISYEQYF
NA	TRBD2	TRBJ2-1	TRBV29-1	TGCAGCGTTGAAGGACTAGTCGGACTAGCGGGACTCCCAGGGACCTACAATGAGCAGTTCTTC	CSVEGLVGLAGLPGTYNEQFF
NA	TRBD1	TRBJ2-7	TRBV18	TGTGCCAGCTCACCCGGACAGGGTCCCTACGAGCAGTACTTC	CASSPGQGPYEQYF
NA	NA	TRBJ1-5	TRBV11-3	TGTGCCAGCAGCCTCCGCACTTTGAACGGGCAGCCCCAGCATTTT	CASSLRTLNGQPQHF
NA	TRBD2	TRBJ2-2	TRBV5-6	TGTGCCAGCAGCCCCCTCAGGCAGCGGGACAACACCGGGGAGCTGTTTTTT	CASSPLRQRDNTGELFF
once	TRBD1	TRBJ2-5	TRBV4-1	TGCGCCAGCAGCCCTTCCGGGACAGGGCGGGTGACCCAGTACTTC	CASSPSGTGRVTQYF
NA	NA	TRBJ2-7	TRBV4-1	TGCGCCAGCAGCCAAGGGATGGGCTCCTACGAGCAGTACTTC	CASSQGMGSYEQYF
NA	TRBD2	TRBJ2-3	TRBV11-2	TGTGCCAGCAGCCCTCGCCCGGGACTAGCCCTTCCTAGCACAGATACGCAGTATTTT	CASSPRPGLALPSTDTQYF
NA	NA	TRBJ2-1	TRBV2	TGTGCCAGCAATTTACCGGGACGCGAGCAGTTCTTC	CASNLPGREQFF
NA	TRBD2	TRBJ2-3	TRBV30	TGTGCCTGGAGTGTACTTTCCGGGACTAGCGGGGTACCCACAGATACGCAGTATTTT	CAWSVLSGTSGVPTDTQYF
NA	NA	TRBJ2-7	TRBV19	TGTGCCAGTAGCCCCTTCGGTTTCCCCTACGAGCAGTACTTC	CASSPFGFPYEQYF
NA	TRBD1	TRBJ1-4	TRBV28	TGTGCCAGCAGTTACAGGGGGACTAATGAAAAACTGTTTTTT	CASSYRGTNEKLFF
NA	NA	TRBJ1-2	TRBV7-9	TGTGCCAGCAGCGTCGAGAGGATGACTGAGCATGGCTACACCTTC	CASSVERMTEHGYTF